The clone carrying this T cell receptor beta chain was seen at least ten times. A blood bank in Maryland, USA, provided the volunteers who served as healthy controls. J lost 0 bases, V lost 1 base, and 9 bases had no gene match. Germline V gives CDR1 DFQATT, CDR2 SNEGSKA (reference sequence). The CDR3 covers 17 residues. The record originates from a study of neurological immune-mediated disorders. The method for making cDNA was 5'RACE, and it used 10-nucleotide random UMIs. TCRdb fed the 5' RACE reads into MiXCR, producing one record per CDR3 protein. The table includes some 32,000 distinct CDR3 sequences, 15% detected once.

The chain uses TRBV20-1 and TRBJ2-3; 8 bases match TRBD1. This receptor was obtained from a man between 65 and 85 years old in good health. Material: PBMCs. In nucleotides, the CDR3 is TGCAGTGCTAGAGGGACAGGGCCCCTAGGAAGCACAGATACGCAGTATTTT. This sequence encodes CSARGTGPLGSTDTQYF.